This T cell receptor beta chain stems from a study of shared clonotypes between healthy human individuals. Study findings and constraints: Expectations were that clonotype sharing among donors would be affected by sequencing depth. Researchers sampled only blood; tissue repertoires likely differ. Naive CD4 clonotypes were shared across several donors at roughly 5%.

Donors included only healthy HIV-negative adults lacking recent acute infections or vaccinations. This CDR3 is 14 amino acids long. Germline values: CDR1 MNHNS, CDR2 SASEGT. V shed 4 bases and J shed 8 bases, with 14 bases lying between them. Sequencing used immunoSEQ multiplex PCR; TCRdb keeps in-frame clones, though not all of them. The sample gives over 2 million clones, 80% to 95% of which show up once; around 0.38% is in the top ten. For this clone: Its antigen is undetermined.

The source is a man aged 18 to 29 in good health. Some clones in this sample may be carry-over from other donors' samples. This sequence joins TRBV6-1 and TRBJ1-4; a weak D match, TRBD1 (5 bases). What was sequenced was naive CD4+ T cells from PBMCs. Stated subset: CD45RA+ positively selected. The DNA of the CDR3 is TGTGCCAGCAGTGCAGACGGGCGGGGGGAAAAACTGTTTTTT. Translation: CASSADGRGEKLFF.